The rows below give T cell receptor beta chains drawn from one sample of a study of blood T cell repertoires in COVID-19. This table comes from immunoSEQ multiplex PCR, and its TCRdb copy is limited to in-frame clones, with some not included. The sample contains around 70,000 clones, 85% to 90% of which appear only once. The sequenced sample consisted of peripheral blood. Receptors originate from a man aged 60-69 years with acute or convalescent COVID-19. CDR3s include the opening cysteine and the closing phenylalanine or tryptophan. The D gene is left open where the match is weak. Clone size is given for some rows only: seen once, a few or many times, or a class if the clone is expanded.

TRBJ1-4,TRBV5-1,14,-,-,TGCGCCAGCAGAGGAGAAAGGGGAAATGAAAAACTGTTTTTT,CASRGERGNEKLFF
TRBJ1-1,TRBV6-4,13,-,-,TGTGCCAGCAGTGTGGGCCGGGGGGCTGAAGCTTTCTTT,CASSVGRGAEAFF
TRBJ1-5,TRBV6-6,14,TRBD1,once,TGTGCCAGCAAGTCAGGGGGTAGCAATCAGCCCCAGCATTTT,CASKSGGSNQPQHF
TRBJ1-1,TRBV5-1,14,-,-,TGCGCCAGCAGCTTGGGACAGTTTAACACTGAAGCTTTCTTT,CASSLGQFNTEAFF
TRBJ2-3,TRBV10-3,13,-,few,TGTGCCATCAGTGAGCCGCGGGTAGATACGCAGTATTTT,CAISEPRVDTQYF
TRBJ1-5,TRBV5-1,14,-,-,TGCGCCAGCAGCTTGAGAGGGGAGGGGCAGCCCCAGCATTTT,CASSLRGEGQPQHF
TRBJ1-1,TRBV6-5,13,-,-,TGTGCCAGCAGTTACGCGGGCAACACTGAAGCTTTCTTT,CASSYAGNTEAFF
TRBJ1-5,TRBV5-1,14,TRBD1,-,TGCGCCAGCAGCCGGACAGGATTGGGTCAGCCCCAGCATTTT,CASSRTGLGQPQHF
TRBJ2-3,TRBV3-1/TRBV3-2,13,-,-,TGTGCCAGCAGCCACGACAGCTTGGGTACGCAGTATTTT,CASSHDSLGTQYF
TRBJ1-1,TRBV10-1,15,-,-,TGCGCCAGCAGTGAGTCTGCCCAGGCTGGCACTGAAGCTTTCTTT,CASSESAQAGTEAFF
TRBJ2-3,TRBV7-8,15,-,-,TGTGCCAGCAGCTTAGGAGACTTTACGGGAGATACGCAGTATTTT,CASSLGDFTGDTQYF
TRBJ2-1,TRBV7-9,14,-,-,TGTGCCAGCAGCTTAGCGCTTACGGTCCATGAGCAGTTCTTC,CASSLALTVHEQFF
TRBJ2-1,TRBV6-4,14,-,-,TGTGCCAGCAGTGTAGCAACTAGCTATGGTGAGCAGTTCTTC,CASSVATSYGEQFF
TRBJ1-1,TRBV7-3,14,-,once,TGTGCCAGCAGGCCGGACAGTATGAACACTGAAGCTTTCTTT,CASRPDSMNTEAFF
TRBJ1-2,TRBV6-1,18,-,-,TGTGCCAGCAGTGAATCATATGCCCCAGGGCCCGATGTCGATGGCTACACCTTC,CASSESYAPGPDVDGYTF
TRBJ2-7,TRBV12-5,17,TRBD1,-,TGTGCTAGTGGTTTGGTATTGACAGGGAAGAGCTCCTACGAGCAGTACTTC,CASGLVLTGKSSYEQYF
TRBJ2-7,TRBV29-1,13,TRBD1,-,TGCAGCGTTGCGACAGGGACCCCCTACGAGCAGTACTTC,CSVATGTPYEQYF
TRBJ2-5,TRBV10-3,15,TRBD2,-,TGTGCCATCAGCCTAGCGGGAGGGTCGAGAGAGACCCAGTACTTC,CAISLAGGSRETQYF
TRBJ2-2,TRBV30,16,TRBD2,-,TGTGCCTGGACCAGCCTAGCGGGAGTGAACACCGGGGAGCTGTTTTTT,CAWTSLAGVNTGELFF
TRBJ1-2,TRBV28,13,-,-,TGTGCCAGCAGTCCAGGGTTCGGCTATGGCTACACCTTC,CASSPGFGYGYTF
TRBJ2-7,TRBV6-5,15,-,-,TGTGCCAGCAGAGTTTCTTCGAGAATTTCCTACGAGCAGTACTTC,CASRVSSRISYEQYF
TRBJ1-6,TRBV7-6,14,-,-,TGTGCCAGCAGGCAACAGGGTGATAATTCACCCCTCCACTTT,CASRQQGDNSPLHF
TRBJ1-5,TRBV4-1,16,TRBD1,-,TGCGCCAGCAGCCAACATGGACAGGGGGCGAATCAGCCCCAGCATTTT,CASSQHGQGANQPQHF
TRBJ2-1,TRBV11-3,15,TRBD2,-,TGTGCCAGCAGCTTAGACGGACTAGCGGGGGGGTTGCAGTTCTTC,CASSLDGLAGGLQFF